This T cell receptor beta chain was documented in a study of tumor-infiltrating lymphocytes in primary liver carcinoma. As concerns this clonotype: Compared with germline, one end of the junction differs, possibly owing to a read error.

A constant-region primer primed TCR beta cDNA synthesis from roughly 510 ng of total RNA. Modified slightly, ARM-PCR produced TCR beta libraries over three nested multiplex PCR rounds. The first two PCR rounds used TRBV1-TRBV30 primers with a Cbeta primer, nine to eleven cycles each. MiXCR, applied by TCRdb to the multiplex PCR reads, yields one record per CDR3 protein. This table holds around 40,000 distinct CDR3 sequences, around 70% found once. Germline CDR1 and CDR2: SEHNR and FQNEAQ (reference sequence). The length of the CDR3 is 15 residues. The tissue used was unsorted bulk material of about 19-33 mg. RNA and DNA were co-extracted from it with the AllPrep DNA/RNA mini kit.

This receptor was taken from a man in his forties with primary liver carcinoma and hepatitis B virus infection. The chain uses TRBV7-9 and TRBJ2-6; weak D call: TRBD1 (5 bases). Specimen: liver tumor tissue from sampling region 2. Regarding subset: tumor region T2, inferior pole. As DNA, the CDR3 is TGTGCCAGCCAGGGTAGTTCGCCTGGGGCGAACGTCCTGACTTTC. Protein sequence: CASQGSSPGANVLTF.